This TCR beta chain was found in a study of technical replicates of blood from a few donors. Data came from immunoSEQ multiplex PCR; TCRdb stores just in-frame clones and leaves some out. The sample has 60,000 to 90,000 clones; approximately 95% are singletons. The CDR3 loop spans 19 amino acids. Germline assignment: CDR1 KGHSH and CDR2 LQKENI. V was cut by 0 bases and J by 1 base, with 18 bases left in between. The V and J genes are TRBV18 and TRBJ1-4, with D unresolved. The TCR sequence derives from a human donor in good health. The sequenced sample was T cells isolated from PBMCs. The CDR3 DNA sequence: TGTGCCAGCTCACCACCGAAGACTAGTCCCGGGGAAACTAATGAAAAACTGTTTTTT. Residues: CASSPPKTSPGETNEKLFF.